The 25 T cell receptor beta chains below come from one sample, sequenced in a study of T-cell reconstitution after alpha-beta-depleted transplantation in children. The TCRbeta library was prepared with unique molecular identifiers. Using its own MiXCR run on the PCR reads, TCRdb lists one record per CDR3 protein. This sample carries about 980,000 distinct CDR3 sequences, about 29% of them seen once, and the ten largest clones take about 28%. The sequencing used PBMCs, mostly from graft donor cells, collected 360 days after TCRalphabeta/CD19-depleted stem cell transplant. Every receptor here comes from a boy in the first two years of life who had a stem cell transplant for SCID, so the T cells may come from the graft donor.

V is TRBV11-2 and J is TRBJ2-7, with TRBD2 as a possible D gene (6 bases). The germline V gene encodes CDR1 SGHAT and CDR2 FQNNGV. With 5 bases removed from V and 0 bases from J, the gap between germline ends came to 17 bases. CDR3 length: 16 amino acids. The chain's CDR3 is CASSPRGGGSSYEQYF. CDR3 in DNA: TGTGCCAGCAGCCCCCGGGGTGGGGGGAGCTCCTACGAGCAGTACTTC. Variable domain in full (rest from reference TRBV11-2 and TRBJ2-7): EAGVAQSPRYKIIEKRQSVAFWCNPISGHATLYWYQQILGQGPKLLIQFQNNGVVDDSQLPKDRFSAERLKGVDSTLKIQPAKLEDSAVYLCASSPRGGGSSYEQYFGPGTRLTVT.

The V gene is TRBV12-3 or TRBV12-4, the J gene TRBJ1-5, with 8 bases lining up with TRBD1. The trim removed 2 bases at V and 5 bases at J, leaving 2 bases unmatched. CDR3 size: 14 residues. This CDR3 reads CASSLQGAHQPQHF. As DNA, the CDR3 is TGTGCCAGCAGTTTACAGGGGGCCCATCAGCCCCAGCATTTT.

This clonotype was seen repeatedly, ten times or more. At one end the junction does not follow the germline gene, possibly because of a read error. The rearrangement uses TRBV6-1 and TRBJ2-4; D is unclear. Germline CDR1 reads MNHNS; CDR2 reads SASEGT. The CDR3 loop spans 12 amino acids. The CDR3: CASREGKNIQYF. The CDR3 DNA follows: TGTGCCAGCAGGGAAGGCAAAAACATTCAGTACTTC.

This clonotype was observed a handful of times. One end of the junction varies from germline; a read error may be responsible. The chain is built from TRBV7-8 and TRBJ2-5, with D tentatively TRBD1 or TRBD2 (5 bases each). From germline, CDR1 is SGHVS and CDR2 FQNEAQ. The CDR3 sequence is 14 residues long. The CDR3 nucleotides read TGTGCCAGCAGTTTAGCCGGGGCGAGAGAGACCCAGTACTTC. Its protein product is CASSLAGARETQYF. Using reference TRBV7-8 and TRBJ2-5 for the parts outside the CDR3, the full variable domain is GAGVSQSPRYKVAKRGQDVALRCDPISGHVSLFWYQQALGQGPEFLTYFQNEAQLDKSGLPSDRFFAERPEGSVSTLKIQRTQQEDSAVYLCASSLAGARETQYFGPGTRLLVL.

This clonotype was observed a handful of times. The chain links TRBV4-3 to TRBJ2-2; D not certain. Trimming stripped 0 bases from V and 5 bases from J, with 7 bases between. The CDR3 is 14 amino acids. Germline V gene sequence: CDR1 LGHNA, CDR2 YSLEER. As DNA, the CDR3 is TGCGCCAGCAGCCAAGAACAGTCAACCGGGGAGCTGTTTTTT. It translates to CASSQEQSTGELFF.

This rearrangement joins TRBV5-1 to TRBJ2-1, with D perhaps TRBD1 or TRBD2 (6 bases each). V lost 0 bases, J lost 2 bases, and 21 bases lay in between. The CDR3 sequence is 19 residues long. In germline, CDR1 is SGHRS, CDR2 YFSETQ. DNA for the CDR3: TGCGCCAGCAGCTTGGCGGGGCGGGTGGGGGGCTACACCTACAATGAGCAGTTCTTC. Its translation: CASSLAGRVGGYTYNEQFF.

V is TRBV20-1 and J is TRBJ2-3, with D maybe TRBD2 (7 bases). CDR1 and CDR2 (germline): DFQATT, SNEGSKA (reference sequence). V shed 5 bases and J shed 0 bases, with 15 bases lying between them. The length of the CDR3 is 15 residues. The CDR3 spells CSAGGGSSSTDTQYF. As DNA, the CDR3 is TGCAGTGCTGGCGGGGGCAGTTCTAGCACAGATACGCAGTATTTT.

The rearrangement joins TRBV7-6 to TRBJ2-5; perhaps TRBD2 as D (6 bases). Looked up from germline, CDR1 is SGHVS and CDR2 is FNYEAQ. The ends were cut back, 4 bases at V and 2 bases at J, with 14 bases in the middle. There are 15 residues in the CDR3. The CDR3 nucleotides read TGTGCCAGCAGCTCCCCCGGAGGGGCTCAAGAGACCCAGTACTTC. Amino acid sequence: CASSSPGGAQETQYF.

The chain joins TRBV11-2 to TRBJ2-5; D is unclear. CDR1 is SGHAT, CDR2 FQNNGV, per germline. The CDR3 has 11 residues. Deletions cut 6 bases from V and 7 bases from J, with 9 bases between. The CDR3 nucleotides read TGTGCCAGCAGTATTGCCGGGACCCAGTACTTC. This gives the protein CASSIAGTQYF.

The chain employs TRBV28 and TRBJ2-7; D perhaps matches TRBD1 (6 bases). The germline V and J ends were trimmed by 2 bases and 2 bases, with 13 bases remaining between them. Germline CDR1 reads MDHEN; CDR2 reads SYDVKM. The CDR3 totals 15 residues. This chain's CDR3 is CASSLTSGTTYEQYF. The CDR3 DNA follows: TGTGCCAGCAGTTTAACCTCCGGGACAACCTACGAGCAGTACTTC.

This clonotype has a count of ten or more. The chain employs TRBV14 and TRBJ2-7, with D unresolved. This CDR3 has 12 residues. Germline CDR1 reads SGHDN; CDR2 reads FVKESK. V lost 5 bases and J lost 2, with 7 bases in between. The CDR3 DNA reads TGTGCCAGCAGCTCTGCCCCCTACGAGCAGTACTTC. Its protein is CASSSAPYEQYF.

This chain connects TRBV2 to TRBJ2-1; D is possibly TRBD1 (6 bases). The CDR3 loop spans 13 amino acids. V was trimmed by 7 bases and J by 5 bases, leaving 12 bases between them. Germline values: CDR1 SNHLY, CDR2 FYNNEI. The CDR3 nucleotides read TGTGCCAGCAAAAGAGGACAGAACAATGAGCAGTTCTTC. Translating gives CASKRGQNNEQFF.

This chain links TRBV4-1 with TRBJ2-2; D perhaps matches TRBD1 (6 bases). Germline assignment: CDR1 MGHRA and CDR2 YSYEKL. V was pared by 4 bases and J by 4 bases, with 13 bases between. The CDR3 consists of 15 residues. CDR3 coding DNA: TGCGCCAGCAGCCCCCGACAGGCTCTCACCGGGGAGCTGTTTTTT. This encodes CASSPRQALTGELFF.

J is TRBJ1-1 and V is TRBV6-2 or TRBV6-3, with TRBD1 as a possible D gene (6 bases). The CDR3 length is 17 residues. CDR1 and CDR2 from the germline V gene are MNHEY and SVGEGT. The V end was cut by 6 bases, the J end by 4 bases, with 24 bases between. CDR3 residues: CASSTDTVTGYLTEAFF. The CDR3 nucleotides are TGTGCCAGCAGCACCGACACAGTTACAGGGTACCTCACTGAAGCTTTCTTT.

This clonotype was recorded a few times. CDR3 region: CSASGPFAAGRGDEQFF. The CDR3 DNA follows: TGCAGTGCTAGTGGACCGTTTGCGGCGGGACGCGGGGATGAGCAGTTCTTC. The genes are TRBV20-1 and TRBJ2-1; D might be TRBD2 (6 bases). This CDR3 region has 17 residues. Trimming shortened V by 3 bases and J by 8 bases, and 26 bases separated the two germline ends. Looked up from germline, CDR1 is DFQATT and CDR2 is SNEGSKA (reference sequence).

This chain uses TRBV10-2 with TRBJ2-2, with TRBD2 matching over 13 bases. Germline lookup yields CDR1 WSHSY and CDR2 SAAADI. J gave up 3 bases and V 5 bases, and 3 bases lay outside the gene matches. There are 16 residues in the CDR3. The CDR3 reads CASSSGTSGDTGELFF. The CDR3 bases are TGCGCCAGCAGTTCCGGGACTAGCGGGGACACCGGGGAGCTGTTTTTT.

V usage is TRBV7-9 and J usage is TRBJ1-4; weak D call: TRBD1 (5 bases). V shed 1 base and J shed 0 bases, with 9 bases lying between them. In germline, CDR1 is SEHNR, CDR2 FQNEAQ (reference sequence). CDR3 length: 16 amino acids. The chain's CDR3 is CASSLVGGATNEKLFF. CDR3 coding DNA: TGTGCCAGCAGCTTAGTCGGAGGGGCAACTAATGAAAAACTGTTTTTT.

CDR3 loop: CATSRTGSSYNEQFF. The CDR3 bases are TGTGCCACCAGTCGCACTGGAAGCTCCTACAATGAGCAGTTCTTC. V gene TRBV24-1 combines with J gene TRBJ2-1, with D unclear. Germline V gene lookup returns CDR1 KGHDR and CDR2 SFDVKD. V lost 6 bases and J 0 bases, leaving 11 bases between the germline ends. The CDR3 contains 15 residues.

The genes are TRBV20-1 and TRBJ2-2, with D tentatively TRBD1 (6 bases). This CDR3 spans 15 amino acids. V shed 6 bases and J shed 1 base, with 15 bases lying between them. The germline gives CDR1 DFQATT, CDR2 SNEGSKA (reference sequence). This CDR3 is CSAPQGQMNTGELFF. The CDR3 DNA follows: TGCAGTGCCCCCCAAGGACAGATGAACACCGGGGAGCTGTTTTTT.

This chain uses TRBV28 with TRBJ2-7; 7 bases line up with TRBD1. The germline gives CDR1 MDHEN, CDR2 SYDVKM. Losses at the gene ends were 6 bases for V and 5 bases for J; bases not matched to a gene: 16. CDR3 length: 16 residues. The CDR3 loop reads CASSLDEGQRYDEQYF. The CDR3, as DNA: TGTGCCAGCAGCCTGGATGAGGGACAGCGGTACGACGAGCAGTACTTC.

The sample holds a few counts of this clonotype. DNA of the CDR3: TGCAGTGCTAAGAGGGGGCCGAACTACTATGGCTACACCTTC. Translated, it gives CSAKRGPNYYGYTF. The V call is TRBV20-1, the J call TRBJ1-2, with TRBD1 matching 7 bases. Germline V gene lookup returns CDR1 DFQATT and CDR2 SNEGSKA (reference sequence). The CDR3 extends over 14 amino acids. The V segment lost 4 bases and the J segment 3 bases; nucleotides outside the gene matches: 8.

CDR3 sequence reads: CASSLVWQAFSYEQYF. CDR3 nucleotide sequence: TGCGCCAGCAGCCTGGTATGGCAGGCCTTCTCCTACGAGCAGTACTTC. The V and J genes are TRBV5-1 and TRBJ2-7; D remains unclear. The CDR3 runs 16 residues. V gave up 4 bases and J gave up 0 bases, with 17 bases separating them. Germline CDR1 SGHRS, CDR2 YFSETQ.

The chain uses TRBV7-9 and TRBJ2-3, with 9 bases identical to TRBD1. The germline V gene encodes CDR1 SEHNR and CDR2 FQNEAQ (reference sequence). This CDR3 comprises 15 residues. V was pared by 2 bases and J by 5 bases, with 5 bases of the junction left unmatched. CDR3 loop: CASSLLGTGKDTQYF. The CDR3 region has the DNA TGTGCCAGCAGCTTACTCGGGACAGGGAAAGATACGCAGTATTTT. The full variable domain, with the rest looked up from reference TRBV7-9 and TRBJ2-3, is DTGVSQNPRHKITKRGQNVTFRCDPISEHNRLYWYRQTLGQGPEFLTYFQNEAQLEKSRLLSDRFSAERPKGSFSTLEIQRTEQGDSAMYLCASSLLGTGKDTQYFGPGTRLTVL.

This chain's CDR3 is CSVDSKETQYF. The CDR3 nucleotides read TGCAGCGTCGACAGTAAAGAGACCCAGTACTTC. This chain uses TRBV29-1 with TRBJ2-5; perhaps TRBD1 as D (5 bases). Per germline, CDR1 SQVTM and CDR2 ANQGSEA. V was shortened by 6 bases and J by 3 bases, with 8 bases between the two germline ends. CDR3 length: 11 residues.

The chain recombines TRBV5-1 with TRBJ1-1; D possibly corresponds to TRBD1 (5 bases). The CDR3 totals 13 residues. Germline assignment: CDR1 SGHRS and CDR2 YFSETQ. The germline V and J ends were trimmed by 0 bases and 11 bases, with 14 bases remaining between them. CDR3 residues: CASSLGTDREAFF. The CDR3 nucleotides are TGCGCCAGCAGCTTGGGAACCGACAGAGAGGCTTTCTTT.